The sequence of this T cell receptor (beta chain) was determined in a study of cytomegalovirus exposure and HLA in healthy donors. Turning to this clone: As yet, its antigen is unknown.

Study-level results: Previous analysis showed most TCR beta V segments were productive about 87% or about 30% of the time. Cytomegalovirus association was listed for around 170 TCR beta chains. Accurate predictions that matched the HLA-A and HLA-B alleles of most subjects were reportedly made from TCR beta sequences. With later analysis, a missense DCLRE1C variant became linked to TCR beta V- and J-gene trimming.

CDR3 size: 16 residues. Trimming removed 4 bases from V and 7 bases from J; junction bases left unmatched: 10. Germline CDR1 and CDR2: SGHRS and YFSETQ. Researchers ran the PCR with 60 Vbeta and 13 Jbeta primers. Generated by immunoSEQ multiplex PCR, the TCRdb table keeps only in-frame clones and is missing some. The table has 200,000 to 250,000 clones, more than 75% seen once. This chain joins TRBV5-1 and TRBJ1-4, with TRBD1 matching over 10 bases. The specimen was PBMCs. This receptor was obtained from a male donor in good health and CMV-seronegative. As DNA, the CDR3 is TGCGCCAGCAGCGTAGGACGACAGGGGGCGGGTGAAAAACTGTTTTTT. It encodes CASSVGRQGAGEKLFF.